Listed here are 8 T cell receptor beta chains from one sample, sequenced in a study of T cell responses to AZD1222 COVID-19 vaccine. Using immunoSEQ multiplex PCR, the repertoire was profiled, and TCRdb retains in-frame clones only, with some absent. The profile shows 90,000 or so clones, approximately 89% of them singletons. Sequences were derived from peripheral blood, sampled on day 0 of AZD1222 vaccination. The source of these receptors is an adult in good health.

The chain employs TRBV12-3 or TRBV12-4 and TRBJ1-2; tentative D call: TRBD1 (6 bases). The CDR3 sequence is 13 residues long. V shed 4 bases and J shed 2 bases, with 8 bases lying between them. CDR3 residues: CASSSGQNYGYTF. The CDR3 nucleotides are TGTGCCAGCAGTTCCGGACAGAACTATGGCTACACCTTC.

The rearrangement links TRBV5-1 to TRBJ1-2; a weak D match, TRBD1 (6 bases). With 4 bases removed from V and 7 bases from J, the gap between germline ends came to 14 bases. The CDR3 consists of 13 residues. Germline V gene data show CDR1 as SGHRS and CDR2 as YFSETQ. CDR3: CASSTQTGSGYTF. The DNA for the CDR3 is TGCGCCAGCAGCACCCAGACAGGCTCTGGCTACACCTTC.

This rearrangement joins TRBV24-1 to TRBJ2-2, with 11 bases identical to TRBD2. V trimming: 1 base; J trimming: 7 bases; junction bases outside the gene matches: 7. This CDR3 has 17 residues. The germline V gene has CDR1 KGHDR and CDR2 SFDVKD. The CDR3 nucleotides read TGTGCCACCAGTGATTTTCTGACTAGCGGGATGGGCGGGGAGCTGTTTTTT. Translated, it gives CATSDFLTSGMGGELFF.

This chain uses TRBV5-1 with TRBJ1-4, with D unclear. Between the trimmed V and J ends, which lost 0 bases and 6 bases, there was a span of 9 bases. The CDR3 covers 14 residues. The V gene's germline CDR1 is SGHRS and CDR2 YFSETQ. CDR3 protein: CASSLERAHEKLFF. CDR3 DNA sequence: TGCGCCAGCAGCTTGGAGCGAGCCCATGAAAAACTGTTTTTT.

This chain links TRBV19 with TRBJ1-2; no reliable D call. CDR1 is LNHDA, CDR2 SQIVND, per germline (reference sequence). V lost 3 bases and J 4 bases, leaving 12 bases between the germline ends. This CDR3 comprises 14 residues. Written as DNA, the CDR3 is TGTGCCAGTAGTATCAGCCGCGTACTCTATGGCTACACCTTC. Its protein is CASSISRVLYGYTF.

This clone showed up just once. The chain links TRBV5-4 to TRBJ2-2, with D possibly being TRBD1 (5 bases). The CDR3 has 16 residues. The germline V and J ends were trimmed by 3 bases and 0 bases, with 12 bases remaining between them. Germline values: CDR1 SGHNT, CDR2 YYREEE (reference sequence). The CDR3 sequence is CASSWGLPANTGELFF. The CDR3 DNA is TGTGCCAGCAGCTGGGGCCTCCCCGCGAACACCGGGGAGCTGTTTTTT.

The chain is built from TRBV19 and TRBJ1-4, with D unresolved. This CDR3 comprises 14 residues. Trimming took 1 base from V and 4 from J, leaving 7 bases between them. Germline CDR1 reads LNHDA; CDR2 reads SQIVND (reference sequence). The CDR3 loop is CASSIVGLNEKLFF. CDR3 DNA sequence: TGTGCCAGTAGTATAGTTGGCCTTAATGAAAAACTGTTTTTT.

This chain links TRBV15 with TRBJ1-1; unclear D gene. Germline V gene sequence: CDR1 LNHNV, CDR2 YYDKDF (reference sequence). The V gene lost 0 bases and the J gene lost 4 bases, with 12 bases spanning the gap. The CDR3 runs to 15 residues. The DNA for the CDR3 is TGTGCCACCAGCAGAGATAGCCGCGGCGGCACTGAAGCTTTCTTT. The encoded protein is CATSRDSRGGTEAFF.